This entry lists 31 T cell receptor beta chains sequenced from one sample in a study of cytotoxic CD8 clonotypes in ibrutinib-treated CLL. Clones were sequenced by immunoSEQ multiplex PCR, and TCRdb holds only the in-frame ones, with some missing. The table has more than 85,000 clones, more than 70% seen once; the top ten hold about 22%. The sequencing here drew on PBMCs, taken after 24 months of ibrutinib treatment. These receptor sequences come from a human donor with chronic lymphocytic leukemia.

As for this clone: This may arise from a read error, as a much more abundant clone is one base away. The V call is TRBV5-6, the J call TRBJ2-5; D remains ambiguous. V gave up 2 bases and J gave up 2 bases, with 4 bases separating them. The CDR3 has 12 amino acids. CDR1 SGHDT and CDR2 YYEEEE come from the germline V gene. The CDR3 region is CASSLDQETQYF. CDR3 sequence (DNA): TGTGCCAGCAGCTTAGATCAAGAGACCCAGTACTTC.

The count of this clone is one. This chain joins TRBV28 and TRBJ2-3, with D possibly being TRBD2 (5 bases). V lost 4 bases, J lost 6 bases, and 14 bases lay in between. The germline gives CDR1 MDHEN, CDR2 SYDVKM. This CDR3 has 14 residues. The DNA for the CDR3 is TGTGCCAGCAGTTCTGTGGGAGTGGGGGATACGCAGTATTTT. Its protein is CASSSVGVGDTQYF.

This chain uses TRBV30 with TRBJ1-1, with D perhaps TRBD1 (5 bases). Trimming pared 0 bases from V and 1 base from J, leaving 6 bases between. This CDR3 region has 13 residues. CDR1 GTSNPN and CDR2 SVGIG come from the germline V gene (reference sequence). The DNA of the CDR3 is TGTGCCTGGAGTGTACAGGCGAACACTGAAGCTTTCTTT. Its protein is CAWSVQANTEAFF. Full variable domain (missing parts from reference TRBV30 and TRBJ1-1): SQTIHQWPATLVQPVGSPLSLECTVEGTSNPNLYWYRQAAGRGLQLLFYSVGIGQISSEVPQNLSASRPQDRQFILSSKKLLLSDSGFYLCAWSVQANTEAFFGQGTRLTVV.

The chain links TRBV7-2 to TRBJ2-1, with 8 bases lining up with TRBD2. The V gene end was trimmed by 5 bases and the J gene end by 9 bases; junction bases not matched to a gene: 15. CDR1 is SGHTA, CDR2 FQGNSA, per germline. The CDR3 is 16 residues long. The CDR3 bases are TGTGCCAGCAGCCCGAGACGATCCCGGGGGGGAAGTGAGCAGTTCTTC. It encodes CASSPRRSRGGSEQFF.

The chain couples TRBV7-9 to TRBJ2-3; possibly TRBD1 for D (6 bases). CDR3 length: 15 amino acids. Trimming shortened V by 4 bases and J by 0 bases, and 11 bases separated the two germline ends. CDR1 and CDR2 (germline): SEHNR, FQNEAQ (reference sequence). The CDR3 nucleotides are TGTGCCAGCAGCTCGACAGGCCGAAGCACAGATACGCAGTATTTT. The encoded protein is CASSSTGRSTDTQYF. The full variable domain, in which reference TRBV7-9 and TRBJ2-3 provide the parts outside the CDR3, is DTGVSQNPRHKITKRGQNVTFRCDPISEHNRLYWYRQTLGQGPEFLTYFQNEAQLEKSRLLSDRFSAERPKGSFSTLEIQRTEQGDSAMYLCASSSTGRSTDTQYFGPGTRLTVL.

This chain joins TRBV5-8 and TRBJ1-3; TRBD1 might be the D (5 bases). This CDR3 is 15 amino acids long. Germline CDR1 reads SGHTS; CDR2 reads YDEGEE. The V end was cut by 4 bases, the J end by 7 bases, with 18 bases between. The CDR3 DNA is TGTGCCAGCAGCAGAGGCCGGGACGCATGGAACACCATATATTTT. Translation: CASSRGRDAWNTIYF.

The CDR3 DNA reads TGTGCCAGCAGCCTAGGGACTTCGAGGGGAGATACGCAGTATTTT. Translated: CASSLGTSRGDTQYF. The rearrangement links TRBV11-3 to TRBJ2-3; possible D gene TRBD2, 6 bases. The CDR3 spans 15 residues. In germline, CDR1 is SGHNT, CDR2 YENEEA. Trimming shortened V by 5 bases and J by 5 bases, and 17 bases separated the two germline ends.

The DNA of the CDR3 is TGCAGCGTTGACAGGCTTTCTAACTATGGCTACACCTTC. This codes for CSVDRLSNYGYTF. V and J are TRBV29-1 and TRBJ1-2, with D hard to call. V was shortened by 3 bases and J by 0 bases, with 8 bases between the two germline ends. The CDR3 is 13 amino acids. The germline V gene encodes CDR1 SQVTM and CDR2 ANQGSEA.

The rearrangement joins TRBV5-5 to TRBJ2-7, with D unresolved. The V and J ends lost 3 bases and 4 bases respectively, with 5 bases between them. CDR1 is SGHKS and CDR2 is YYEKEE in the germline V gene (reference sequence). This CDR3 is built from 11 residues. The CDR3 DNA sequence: TGTGCCAGCAGCTACTCTTACGAGCAGTACTTC. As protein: CASSYSYEQYF.

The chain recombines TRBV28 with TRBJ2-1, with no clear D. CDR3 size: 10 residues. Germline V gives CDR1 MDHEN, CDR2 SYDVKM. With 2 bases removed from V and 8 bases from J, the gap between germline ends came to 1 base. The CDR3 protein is CASSLHEQFF. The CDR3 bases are TGTGCCAGCAGTTTACATGAGCAGTTCTTC.

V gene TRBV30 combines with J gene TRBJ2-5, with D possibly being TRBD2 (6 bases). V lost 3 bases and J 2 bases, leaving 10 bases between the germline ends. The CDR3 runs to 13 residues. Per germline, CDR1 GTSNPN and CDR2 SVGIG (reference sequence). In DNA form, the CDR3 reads TGTGCCTGGAGCCGGGGACTTCAAGAGACCCAGTACTTC. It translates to CAWSRGLQETQYF.

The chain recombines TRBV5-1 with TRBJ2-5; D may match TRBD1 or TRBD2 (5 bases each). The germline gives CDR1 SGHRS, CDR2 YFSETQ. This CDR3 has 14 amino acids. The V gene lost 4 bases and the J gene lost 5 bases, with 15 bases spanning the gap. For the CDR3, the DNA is TGCGCCAGCAGCCACGAGGGACGTACGGAGACCCAGTACTTC. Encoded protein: CASSHEGRTETQYF.

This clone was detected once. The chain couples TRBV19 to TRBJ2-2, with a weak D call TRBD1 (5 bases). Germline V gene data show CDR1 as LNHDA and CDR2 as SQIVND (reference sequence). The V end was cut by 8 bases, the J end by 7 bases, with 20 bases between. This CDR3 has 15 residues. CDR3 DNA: TGTGCCAGTCACCCTGGAGACAGCAAGAACGGGGAGCTGTTTTTT. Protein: CASHPGDSKNGELFF.

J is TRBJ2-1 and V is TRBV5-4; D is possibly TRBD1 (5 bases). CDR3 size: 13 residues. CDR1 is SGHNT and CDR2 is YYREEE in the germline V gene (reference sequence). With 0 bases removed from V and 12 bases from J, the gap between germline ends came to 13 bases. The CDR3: CASSLGGQITQFF. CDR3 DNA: TGTGCCAGCAGCTTGGGGGGCCAGATTACGCAGTTCTTC.

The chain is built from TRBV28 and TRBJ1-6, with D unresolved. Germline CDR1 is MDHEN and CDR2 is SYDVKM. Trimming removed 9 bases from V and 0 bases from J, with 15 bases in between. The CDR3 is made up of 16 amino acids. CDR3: CASRVFLVSYNSPLHF. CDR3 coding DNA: TGTGCCAGTCGGGTATTCCTTGTCTCCTATAATTCACCCCTCCACTTT. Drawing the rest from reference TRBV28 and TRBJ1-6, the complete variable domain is DVKVTQSSRYLVKRTGEKVFLECVQDMDHENMFWYRQDPGLGLRLIYFSYDVKMKEKGDIPEGYSVSREKKERFSLILESASTNQTSMYLCASRVFLVSYNSPLHFGNGTRLTVT.

The CDR3 nucleotides read TGTGCCAGCAGTGACCAGGGGAGAGAGCAGTTCTTC. Encoded protein: CASSDQGREQFF. The V call is TRBV6-4, the J call TRBJ2-1; a possible D gene is TRBD1 (6 bases). The CDR3 extends over 12 amino acids. CDR1 and CDR2 (germline): MRHNA, SNTAGT. V lost 2 bases and J lost 10, with 9 bases in between.

The CDR3 here is CASSPGHGNQPQHF. The CDR3 coding sequence is TGTGCCAGCAGTCCGGGACACGGGAATCAGCCCCAGCATTTT. V is TRBV9 and J is TRBJ1-5; weak D call: TRBD1 (6 bases). There are 14 residues in the CDR3. From germline, CDR1 is SGDLS and CDR2 YYNGEE. Trimming pared 5 bases from V and 4 bases from J, leaving 13 bases between.

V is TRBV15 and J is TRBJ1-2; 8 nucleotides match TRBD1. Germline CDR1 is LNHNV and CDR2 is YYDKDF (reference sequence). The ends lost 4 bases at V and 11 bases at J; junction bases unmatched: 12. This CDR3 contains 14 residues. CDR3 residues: CATSTRTGPLGYTF. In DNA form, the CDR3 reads TGTGCCACCAGCACGCGGACAGGGCCACTCGGGTACACCTTC. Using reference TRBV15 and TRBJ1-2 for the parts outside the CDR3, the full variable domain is DAMVIQNPRYQVTQFGKPVTLSCSQTLNHNVMYWYQQKSSQAPKLLFHYYDKDFNNEADTPDNFQSRRPNTSFCFLDIRSPGLGDTAMYLCATSTRTGPLGYTFGSGTRLTVV.

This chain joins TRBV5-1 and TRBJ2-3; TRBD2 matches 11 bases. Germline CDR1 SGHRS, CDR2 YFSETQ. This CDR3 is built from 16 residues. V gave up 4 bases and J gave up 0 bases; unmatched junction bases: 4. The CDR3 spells CASSPGTSGSTDTQYF. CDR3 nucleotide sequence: TGCGCCAGCAGCCCCGGGACTAGCGGTAGCACAGATACGCAGTATTTT.

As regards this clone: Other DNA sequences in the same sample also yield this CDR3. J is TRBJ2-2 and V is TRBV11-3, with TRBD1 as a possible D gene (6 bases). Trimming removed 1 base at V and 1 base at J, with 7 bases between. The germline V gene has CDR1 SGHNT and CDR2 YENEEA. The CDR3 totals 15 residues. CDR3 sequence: CASSLGTVNTGELFF. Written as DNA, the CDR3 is TGTGCCAGCAGCTTAGGGACAGTGAACACCGGGGAGCTGTTTTTT.

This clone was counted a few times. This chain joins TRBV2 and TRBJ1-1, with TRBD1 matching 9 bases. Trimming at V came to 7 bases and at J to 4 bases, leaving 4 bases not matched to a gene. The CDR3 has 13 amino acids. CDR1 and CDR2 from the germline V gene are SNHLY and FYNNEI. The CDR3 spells CASTRTGVTEAFF. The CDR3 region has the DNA TGTGCCAGCACCCGGACAGGGGTCACTGAAGCTTTCTTT.

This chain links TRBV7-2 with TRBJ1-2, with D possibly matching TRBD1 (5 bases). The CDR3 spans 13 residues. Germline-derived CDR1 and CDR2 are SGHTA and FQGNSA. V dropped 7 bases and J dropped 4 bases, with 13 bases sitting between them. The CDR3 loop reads CASTVTGLYGYTF. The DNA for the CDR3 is TGTGCCAGCACCGTGACGGGACTCTATGGCTACACCTTC.

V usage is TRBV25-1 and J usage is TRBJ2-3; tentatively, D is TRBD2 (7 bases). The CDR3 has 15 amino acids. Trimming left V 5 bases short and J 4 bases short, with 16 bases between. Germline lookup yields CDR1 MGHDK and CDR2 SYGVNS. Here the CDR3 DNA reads TGTGCCAGCAGTATCGGGGGGCGCAGCTCAGATACGCAGTATTTT. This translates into CASSIGGRSSDTQYF.

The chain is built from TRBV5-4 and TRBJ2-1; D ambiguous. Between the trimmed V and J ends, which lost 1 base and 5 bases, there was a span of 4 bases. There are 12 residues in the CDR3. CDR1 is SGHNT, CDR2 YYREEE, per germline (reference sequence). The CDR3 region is CASSLLNNEQFF. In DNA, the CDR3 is TGTGCCAGCAGCTTGCTCAACAATGAGCAGTTCTTC.

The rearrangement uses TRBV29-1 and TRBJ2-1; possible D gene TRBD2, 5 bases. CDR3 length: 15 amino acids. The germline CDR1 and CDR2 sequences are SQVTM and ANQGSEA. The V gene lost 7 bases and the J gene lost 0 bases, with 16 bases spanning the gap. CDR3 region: CSASAGPSSYNEQFF. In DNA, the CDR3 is TGCAGCGCCTCCGCGGGCCCTAGCTCCTACAATGAGCAGTTCTTC.

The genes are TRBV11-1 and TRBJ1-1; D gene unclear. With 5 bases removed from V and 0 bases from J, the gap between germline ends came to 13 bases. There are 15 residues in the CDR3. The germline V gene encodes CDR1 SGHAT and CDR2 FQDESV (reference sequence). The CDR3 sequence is CASSLGRLMNTEAFF. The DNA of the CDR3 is TGTGCCAGCAGCCTAGGAAGGCTTATGAACACTGAAGCTTTCTTT.

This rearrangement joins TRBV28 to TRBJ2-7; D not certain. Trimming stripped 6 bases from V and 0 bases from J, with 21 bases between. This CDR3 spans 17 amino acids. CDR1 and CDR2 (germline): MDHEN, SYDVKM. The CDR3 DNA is TGTGCCAGCAGGTACCCACCCGGCAGGACGAGCTCCTACGAGCAGTACTTC. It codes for CASRYPPGRTSSYEQYF.

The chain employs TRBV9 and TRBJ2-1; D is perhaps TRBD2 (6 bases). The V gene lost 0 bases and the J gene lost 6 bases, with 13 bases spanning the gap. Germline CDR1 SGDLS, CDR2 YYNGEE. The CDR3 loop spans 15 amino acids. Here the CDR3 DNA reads TGTGCCAGCAGCGTAGGCGGGATAGGACCCAATGAGCAGTTCTTC. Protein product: CASSVGGIGPNEQFF. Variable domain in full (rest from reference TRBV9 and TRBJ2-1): DSGVTQTPKHLITATGQRVTLRCSPRSGDLSVYWYQQSLDQGLQFLIQYYNGEERAKGNILERFSAQQFPDLHSELNLSSLELGDSALYFCASSVGGIGPNEQFFGPGTRLTVL.

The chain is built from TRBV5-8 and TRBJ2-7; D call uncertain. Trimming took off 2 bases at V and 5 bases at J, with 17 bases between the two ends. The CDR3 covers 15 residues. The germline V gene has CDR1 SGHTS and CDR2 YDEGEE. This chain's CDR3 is CASSLDARSGDEQYF. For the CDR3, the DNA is TGTGCCAGCAGCTTAGATGCCAGGTCAGGAGACGAGCAGTACTTC.

This CDR3 is CASSQEWGLYEKLFF. In DNA form, the CDR3 reads TGTGCCAGCAGCCAAGAGTGGGGCCTATATGAAAAACTGTTTTTT. V gene TRBV4-2 combines with J gene TRBJ1-4; tentative D call: TRBD1 (5 bases). V was cut by 0 bases and J by 6 bases, with 11 bases left in between. The germline gives CDR1 LGHNA, CDR2 YNFKEQ. The CDR3 is made up of 15 amino acids.

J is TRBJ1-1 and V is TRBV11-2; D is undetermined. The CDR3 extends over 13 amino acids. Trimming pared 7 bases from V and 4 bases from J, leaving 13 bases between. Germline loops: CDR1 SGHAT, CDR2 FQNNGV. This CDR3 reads CASKLSGVTEAFF. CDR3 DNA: TGTGCCAGCAAATTGTCGGGCGTCACTGAAGCTTTCTTT.